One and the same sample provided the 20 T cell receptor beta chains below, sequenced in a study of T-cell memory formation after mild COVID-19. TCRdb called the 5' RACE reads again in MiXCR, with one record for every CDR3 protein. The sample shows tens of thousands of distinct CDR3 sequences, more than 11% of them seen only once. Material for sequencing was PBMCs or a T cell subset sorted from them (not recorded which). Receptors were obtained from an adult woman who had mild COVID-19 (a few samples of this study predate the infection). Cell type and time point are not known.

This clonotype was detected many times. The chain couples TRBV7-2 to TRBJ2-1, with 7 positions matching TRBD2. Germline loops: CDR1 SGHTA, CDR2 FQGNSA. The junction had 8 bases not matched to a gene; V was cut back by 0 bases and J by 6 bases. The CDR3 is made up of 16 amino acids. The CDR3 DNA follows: TGTGCCAGCAGCTTAGCGATGGGGGGGGTCGGCAATGAGCAGTTCTTC. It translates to CASSLAMGGVGNEQFF. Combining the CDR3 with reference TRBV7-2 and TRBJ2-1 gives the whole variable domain GAGVSQSPSNKVTEKGKDVELRCDPISGHTALYWYRQSLGQGLEFLIYFQGNSAPDKSGLPSDRFSAERTGGSVSTLTIQRTQQEDSAVYLCASSLAMGGVGNEQFFGPGTRLTVL.

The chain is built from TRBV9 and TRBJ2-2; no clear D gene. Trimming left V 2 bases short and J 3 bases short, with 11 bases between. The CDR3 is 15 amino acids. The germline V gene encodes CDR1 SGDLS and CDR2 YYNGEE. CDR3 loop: CASSVSAYYTGELFF. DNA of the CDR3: TGTGCCAGCAGCGTGTCTGCCTATTACACCGGGGAGCTGTTTTTT.

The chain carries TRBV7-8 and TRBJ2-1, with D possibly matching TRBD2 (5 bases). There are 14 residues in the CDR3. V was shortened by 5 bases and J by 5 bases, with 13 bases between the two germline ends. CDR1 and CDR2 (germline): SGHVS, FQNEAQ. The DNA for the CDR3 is TGTGCCAGCAGCGCCGGGATCACCAACAATGAGCAGTTCTTC. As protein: CASSAGITNNEQFF.

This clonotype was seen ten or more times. The CDR3 sequence is CAWGTGDSYEQYF. The CDR3 DNA reads as TGTGCCTGGGGGACAGGGGATTCCTACGAGCAGTACTTC. The chain has TRBV30 and TRBJ2-7, with 10 bases matching TRBD1. V trimming: 5 bases; J trimming: 1 base; junction bases outside the gene matches: 2. The CDR3 totals 13 residues. Germline assignment: CDR1 GTSNPN and CDR2 SVGIG (reference sequence). The full variable domain, its missing parts supplied by reference TRBV30 and TRBJ2-7, is SQTIHQWPATLVQPVGSPLSLECTVEGTSNPNLYWYRQAAGRGLQLLFYSVGIGQISSEVPQNLSASRPQDRQFILSSKKLLLSDSGFYLCAWGTGDSYEQYFGPGTRLTVT.

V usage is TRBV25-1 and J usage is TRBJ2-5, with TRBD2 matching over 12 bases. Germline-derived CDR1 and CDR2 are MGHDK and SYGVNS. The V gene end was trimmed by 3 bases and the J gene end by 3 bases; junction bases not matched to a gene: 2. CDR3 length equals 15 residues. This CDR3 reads CASSDGLAGKETQYF. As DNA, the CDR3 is TGTGCCAGCAGTGACGGACTAGCGGGAAAAGAGACCCAGTACTTC. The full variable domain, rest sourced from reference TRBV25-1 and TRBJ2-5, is EADIYQTPRYLVIGTGKKITLECSQTMGHDKMYWYQQDPGMELHLIHYSYGVNSTEKGDLSSESTVSRIRTEHFPLTLESARPSHTSQYLCASSDGLAGKETQYFGPGTRLLVL.

The CDR3 loop is CSARGRDRGSYEQYF. Written as DNA, the CDR3 is TGCAGTGCTAGAGGCCGGGACAGGGGCTCCTACGAGCAGTACTTC. The chain employs TRBV20-1 and TRBJ2-7; 10 positions agree with TRBD1. The CDR3 totals 15 residues. Germline V gene sequence: CDR1 DFQATT, CDR2 SNEGSKA (reference sequence). Trimming took 1 base from V and 0 from J; bases not matched to a gene: 3.

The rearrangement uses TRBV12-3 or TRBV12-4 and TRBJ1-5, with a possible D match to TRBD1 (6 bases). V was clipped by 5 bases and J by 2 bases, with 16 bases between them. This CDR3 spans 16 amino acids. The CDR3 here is CASSPRQGSGNQPQHF. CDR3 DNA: TGTGCCAGCAGTCCAAGGCAGGGGTCGGGCAATCAGCCCCAGCATTTT.

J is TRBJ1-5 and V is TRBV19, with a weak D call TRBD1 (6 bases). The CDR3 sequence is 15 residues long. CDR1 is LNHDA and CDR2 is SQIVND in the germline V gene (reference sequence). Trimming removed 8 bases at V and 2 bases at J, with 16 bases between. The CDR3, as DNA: TGTGCCAGTGCCCGGGGGGCGCCGGGCAATCAGCCCCAGCATTTT. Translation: CASARGAPGNQPQHF.

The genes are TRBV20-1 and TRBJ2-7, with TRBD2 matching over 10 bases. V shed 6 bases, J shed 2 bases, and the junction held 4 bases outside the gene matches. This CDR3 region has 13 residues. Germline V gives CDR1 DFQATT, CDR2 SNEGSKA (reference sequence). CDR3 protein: CSAQTSGPYEQYF. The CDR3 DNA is TGCAGTGCGCAGACTAGCGGGCCCTACGAGCAGTACTTC.

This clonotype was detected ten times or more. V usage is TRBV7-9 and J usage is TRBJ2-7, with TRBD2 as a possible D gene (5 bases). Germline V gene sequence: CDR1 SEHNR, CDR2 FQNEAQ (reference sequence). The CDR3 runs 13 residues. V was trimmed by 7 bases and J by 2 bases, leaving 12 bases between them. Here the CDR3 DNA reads TGTGCCAGCATGGATAGCGAGACCTACGAGCAGTACTTC. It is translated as CASMDSETYEQYF.

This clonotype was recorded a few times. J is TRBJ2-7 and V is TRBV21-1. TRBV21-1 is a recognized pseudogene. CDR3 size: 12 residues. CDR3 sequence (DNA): TGTGCCAGCAGCAAAAGCCTATACGAGCAGTACTTC. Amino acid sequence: CASSKSLYEQYF.

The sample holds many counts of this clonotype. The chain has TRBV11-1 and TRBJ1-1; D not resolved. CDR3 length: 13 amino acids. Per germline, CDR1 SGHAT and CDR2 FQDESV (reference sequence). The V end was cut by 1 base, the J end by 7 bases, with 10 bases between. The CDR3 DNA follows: TGTGCCAGCAGCTTAGGCGCCCCGTATGAAGCTTTCTTT. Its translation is CASSLGAPYEAFF.

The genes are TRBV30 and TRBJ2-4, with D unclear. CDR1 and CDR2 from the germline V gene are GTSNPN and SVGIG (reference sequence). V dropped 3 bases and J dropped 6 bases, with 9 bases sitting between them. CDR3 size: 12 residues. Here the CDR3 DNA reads TGTGCCTGGAGAAGGCTAACAAACATTCAGTACTTC. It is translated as CAWRRLTNIQYF.

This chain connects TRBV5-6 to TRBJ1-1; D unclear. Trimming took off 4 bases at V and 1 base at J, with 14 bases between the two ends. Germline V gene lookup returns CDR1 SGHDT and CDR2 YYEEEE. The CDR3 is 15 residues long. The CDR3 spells CASSPGPGGNTEAFF. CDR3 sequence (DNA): TGTGCCAGCAGCCCCGGCCCCGGCGGGAACACTGAAGCTTTCTTT.

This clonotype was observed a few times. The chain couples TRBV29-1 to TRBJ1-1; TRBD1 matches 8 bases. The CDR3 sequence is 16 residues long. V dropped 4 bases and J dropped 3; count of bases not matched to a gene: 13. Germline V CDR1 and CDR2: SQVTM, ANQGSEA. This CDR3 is CSVVGATGAVDTEAFF. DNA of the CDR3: TGCAGCGTTGTAGGAGCGACAGGGGCGGTCGACACTGAAGCTTTCTTT. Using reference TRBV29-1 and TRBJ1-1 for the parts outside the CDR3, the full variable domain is SAVISQKPSRDICQRGTSLTIQCQVDSQVTMMFWYRQQPGQSLTLIATANQGSEATYESGFVIDKFPISRPNLTFSTLTVSNMSPEDSSIYLCSVVGATGAVDTEAFFGQGTRLTVV.

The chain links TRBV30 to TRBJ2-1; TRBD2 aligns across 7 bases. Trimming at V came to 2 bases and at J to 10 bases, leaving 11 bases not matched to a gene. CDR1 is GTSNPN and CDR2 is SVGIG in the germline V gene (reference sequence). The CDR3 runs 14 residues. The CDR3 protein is CAWSSGVLQWEQFF. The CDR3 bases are TGTGCCTGGAGTAGCGGGGTTTTACAGTGGGAGCAGTTCTTC.

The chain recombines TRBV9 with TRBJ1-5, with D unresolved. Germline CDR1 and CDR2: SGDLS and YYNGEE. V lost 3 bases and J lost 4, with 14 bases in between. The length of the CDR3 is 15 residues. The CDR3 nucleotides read TGTGCCAGCAGCGACTCGCCCGGGTGGAATCAGCCCCAGCATTTT. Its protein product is CASSDSPGWNQPQHF.

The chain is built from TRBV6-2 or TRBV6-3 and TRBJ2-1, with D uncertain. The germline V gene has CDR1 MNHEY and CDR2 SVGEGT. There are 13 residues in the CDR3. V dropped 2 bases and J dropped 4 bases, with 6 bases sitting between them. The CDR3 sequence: CASSYGPYNEQFF. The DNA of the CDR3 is TGTGCCAGCAGTTACGGACCTTACAATGAGCAGTTCTTC.

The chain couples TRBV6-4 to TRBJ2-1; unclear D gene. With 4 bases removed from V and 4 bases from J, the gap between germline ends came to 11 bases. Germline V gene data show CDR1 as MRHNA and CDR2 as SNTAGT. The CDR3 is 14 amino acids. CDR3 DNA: TGTGCCAGCAGTGTAGCTTTTGATTACAATGAGCAGTTCTTC. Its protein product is CASSVAFDYNEQFF.

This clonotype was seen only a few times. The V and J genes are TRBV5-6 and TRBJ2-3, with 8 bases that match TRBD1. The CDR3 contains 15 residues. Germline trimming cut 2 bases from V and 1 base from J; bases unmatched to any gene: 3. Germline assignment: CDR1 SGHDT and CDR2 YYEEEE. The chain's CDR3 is CASSLGQGRTDTQYF. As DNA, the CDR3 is TGTGCCAGCAGCTTAGGACAGGGACGCACAGATACGCAGTATTTT.